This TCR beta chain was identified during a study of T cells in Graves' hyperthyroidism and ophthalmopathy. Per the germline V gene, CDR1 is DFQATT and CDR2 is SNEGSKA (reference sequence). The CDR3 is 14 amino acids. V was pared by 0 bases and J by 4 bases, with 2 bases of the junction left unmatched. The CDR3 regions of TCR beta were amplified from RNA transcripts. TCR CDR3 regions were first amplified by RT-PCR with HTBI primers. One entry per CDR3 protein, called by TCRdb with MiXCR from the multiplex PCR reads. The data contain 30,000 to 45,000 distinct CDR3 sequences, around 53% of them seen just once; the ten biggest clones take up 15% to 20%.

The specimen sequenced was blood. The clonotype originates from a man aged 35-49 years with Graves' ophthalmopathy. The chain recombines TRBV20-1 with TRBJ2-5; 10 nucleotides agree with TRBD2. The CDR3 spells CSARDRLAGETQYF. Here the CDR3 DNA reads TGCAGTGCTAGAGACAGACTAGCGGGAGAGACCCAGTACTTC.